The 21 T cell receptor beta chains below all came from one sample that was sequenced in a study of graft-versus-host responses after intestinal transplantation. The antigens these receptors bind are not known. Data came from immunoSEQ multiplex PCR; TCRdb stores just in-frame clones and leaves some out. The sample gives nearly 90,000 clones, around 86% of which show up once; approximately 18% is in the top ten. Here the sequenced sample was unstimulated CD8+ T cells sorted from spleen or lymph node cells, taken before intestinal transplant. These receptors were collected from a human donor who received an intestinal transplant.

The chain links TRBV6-5 to TRBJ2-5, with a tentative D call TRBD2 (5 bases). V was shortened by 5 bases and J by 3 bases, with 16 bases between the two germline ends. Per germline, CDR1 MNHEY and CDR2 SVGAGI. CDR3 length: 15 residues. The CDR3 is CASSSPGVGEETQYF. The CDR3 bases are TGTGCCAGCAGTAGTCCCGGGGTTGGCGAAGAGACCCAGTACTTC.

In this sample, this clone turned up a few times. The chain employs TRBV5-8 and TRBJ2-1; 7 bases match TRBD2. In germline, CDR1 is SGHTS, CDR2 YDEGEE. The CDR3 covers 17 residues. Losses at the gene ends were 5 bases for V and 3 bases for J; bases not matched to a gene: 14. The CDR3: CASSSPWAGALYNEQFF. The DNA of the CDR3 is TGTGCCAGCAGTTCGCCTTGGGCGGGAGCGCTCTACAATGAGCAGTTCTTC. Full variable domain (missing parts from reference TRBV5-8 and TRBJ2-1): EAGVTQSPTHLIKTRGQQATLRCSPISGHTSVYWYQQALGLGLQFLLWYDEGEERNRGNFPPRFSGRQFPNYSSELNVNALELEDSALYLCASSSPWAGALYNEQFFGPGTRLTVL.

CDR3 residues: CASAGRILAGVTYEQYF. The CDR3 bases are TGCGCCAGCGCGGGACGGATACTAGCGGGGGTAACCTACGAGCAGTACTTC. V usage is TRBV5-1 and J usage is TRBJ2-7, with 11 nucleotides matching TRBD2. Trimming cost V 7 bases and J 2 bases; bases outside gene matches: 14. The CDR3 spans 17 residues. CDR1 is SGHRS, CDR2 YFSETQ, per germline.

Regarding this clone: Other DNA sequences within the sample encode an identical CDR3. The J gene is TRBJ2-1, the V gene TRBV27, with no clear D. Germline CDR1 reads MNHEY; CDR2 reads SMNVEV (reference sequence). This CDR3 spans 11 amino acids. Trimming cost V 5 bases and J 3 bases, with 2 bases left between them. DNA for the CDR3: TGTGCCAGCAGTCTCTACAATGAGCAGTTCTTC. Translation: CASSLYNEQFF.

This clone appeared once. This sample also contains other DNA sequences that code for the same CDR3. The rearrangement links TRBV29-1 to TRBJ2-7; D not resolved. The CDR3 has 14 residues. The V and J ends lost 7 bases and 3 bases respectively, with 19 bases between them. Germline CDR1 reads SQVTM; CDR2 reads ANQGSEA. The CDR3 DNA is TGCAGCGGTACCAATGTCCATCCGTTCTACGAGCAGTACTTC. As protein: CSGTNVHPFYEQYF.

This clone was counted between two and nine times. Here the CDR3 reads CASSENSGAHGQYF. The CDR3 DNA sequence: TGCGCCAGCAGTGAGAACTCAGGGGCCCACGGGCAGTACTTC. The chain has TRBV10-1 and TRBJ2-7; tentative D call: TRBD1 (6 bases). V lost 2 bases to trimming and J lost 9 bases, with 17 bases between them. Germline V CDR1 and CDR2: WNHNN, SYGVQD (reference sequence). The CDR3 covers 14 residues.

The chain joins TRBV11-2 to TRBJ2-7; no reliable D call. V lost 7 bases and J 1 base, leaving 8 bases between the germline ends. Germline V gene sequence: CDR1 SGHAT, CDR2 FQNNGV. CDR3 length: 12 residues. CDR3 coding DNA: TGTGCCAGCACCCCCCCGTCCTACGAGCAGTACTTC. Amino acids: CASTPPSYEQYF.

V is TRBV19 and J is TRBJ2-7; 10 nucleotides match TRBD1. J gave up 2 bases and V 6 bases, and 4 bases lay outside the gene matches. Germline-derived CDR1 and CDR2 are LNHDA and SQIVND (reference sequence). The CDR3 is 14 residues long. DNA of the CDR3: TGTGCCAGTAGCCTCGGGACAGGGGCCTACGAGCAGTACTTC. Translating gives CASSLGTGAYEQYF. Together with reference TRBV19 and TRBJ2-7, the CDR3 gives the full variable domain: DGGITQSPKYLFRKEGQNVTLSCEQNLNHDAMYWYRQDPGQGLRLIYYSQIVNDFQKGDIAEGYSVSREKKESFPLTVTSAQKNPTAFYLCASSLGTGAYEQYFGPGTRLTVT.

The V gene is TRBV5-1, the J gene TRBJ2-5, with D possibly matching TRBD1 (5 bases). This CDR3 spans 15 amino acids. The V gene lost 0 bases and the J gene lost 4 bases, with 13 bases spanning the gap. Germline CDR1 SGHRS, CDR2 YFSETQ. CDR3 residues: CASSLGSGLGETQYF. Here the CDR3 DNA reads TGCGCCAGCAGCTTGGGGTCAGGGCTAGGAGAGACCCAGTACTTC.

The chain uses TRBV25-1 and TRBJ2-7; D gene unclear. This CDR3 has 11 amino acids. V dropped 8 bases and J dropped 4 bases, with 9 bases sitting between them. CDR1 MGHDK and CDR2 SYGVNS come from the germline V gene. CDR3 in amino acids: CASAFGYEQYF. The CDR3 DNA follows: TGTGCCAGCGCTTTTGGGTACGAGCAGTACTTC.

The chain combines TRBV6-5 with TRBJ2-5; D remains ambiguous. The CDR3 runs 13 residues. The germline V gene has CDR1 MNHEY and CDR2 SVGAGI. The V end lost 2 bases, the J end lost 5 bases, and 9 bases lay between the germline ends. The chain's CDR3 is CASSYGVGETQYF. The CDR3 DNA follows: TGTGCCAGCAGTTACGGGGTCGGCGAGACCCAGTACTTC.

This clone was counted only a few times. This chain uses TRBV5-4 with TRBJ2-7; a weak D match, TRBD1 (6 bases). Germline V gene lookup returns CDR1 SGHNT and CDR2 YYREEE (reference sequence). This CDR3 has 15 amino acids. The V gene lost 0 bases and the J gene lost 6 bases, with 16 bases spanning the gap. The CDR3 loop is CASSLEGVGAPEQYF. As DNA, the CDR3 is TGTGCCAGCAGCTTGGAGGGGGTAGGGGCCCCCGAGCAGTACTTC.

The CDR3 loop is CASSLINSFTYEQYF. Here the CDR3 DNA reads TGTGCCAGCAGCCTCATAAATTCTTTCACCTACGAGCAGTACTTC. The chain is built from TRBV28 and TRBJ2-7; no definite D call. Germline assignment: CDR1 MDHEN and CDR2 SYDVKM. The V end lost 6 bases, the J end lost 2 bases, and 17 bases lay between the germline ends. This CDR3 spans 15 amino acids.

V and J are TRBV6-5 and TRBJ1-1, with D perhaps TRBD1 (5 bases). V gave up 2 bases and J gave up 1 base, with 8 bases separating them. The CDR3 sequence is 14 residues long. The germline CDR1 and CDR2 sequences are MNHEY and SVGAGI. The CDR3 sequence: CASSYRGENTEAFF. CDR3 in DNA: TGTGCCAGCAGTTACCGGGGGGAGAACACTGAAGCTTTCTTT.

To note about this clone: This specimen includes other DNA sequences encoding the same CDR3. This chain uses TRBV13 with TRBJ2-7, with 11 bases identical to TRBD2. The CDR3 has 14 amino acids. Germline CDR1 reads PRHDT; CDR2 reads FYEKMQ (reference sequence). The ends lost 3 bases at V and 2 bases at J; junction bases unmatched: 0. The CDR3 DNA reads TGTGCCAGCAGCTTGGGACTAGCGGCCTACGAGCAGTACTTC. It encodes CASSLGLAAYEQYF.

The chain has TRBV9 and TRBJ1-2; D is unclear. With 0 bases removed from V and 6 bases from J, the gap between germline ends came to 9 bases. Germline-derived CDR1 and CDR2 are SGDLS and YYNGEE. This CDR3 is built from 13 residues. This chain's CDR3 is CASSVGGMDGYTF. The CDR3 coding sequence is TGTGCCAGCAGCGTAGGGGGTATGGATGGCTACACCTTC. Filled out from reference TRBV9 and TRBJ1-2, the complete variable domain reads DSGVTQTPKHLITATGQRVTLRCSPRSGDLSVYWYQQSLDQGLQFLIQYYNGEERAKGNILERFSAQQFPDLHSELNLSSLELGDSALYFCASSVGGMDGYTFGSGTRLTVV.

The chain is built from TRBV30 and TRBJ2-7; the D gene is possibly TRBD2 (6 bases). Trimming shortened V by 0 bases and J by 4 bases, and 13 bases separated the two germline ends. This CDR3 has 14 amino acids. Per the germline V gene, CDR1 is GTSNPN and CDR2 is SVGIG (reference sequence). CDR3 sequence reads: CAWSVNAAGYEQYF. The CDR3 region has the DNA TGTGCCTGGAGTGTAAACGCTGCGGGGTACGAGCAGTACTTC. Variable domain in full (rest from reference TRBV30 and TRBJ2-7): SQTIHQWPATLVQPVGSPLSLECTVEGTSNPNLYWYRQAAGRGLQLLFYSVGIGQISSEVPQNLSASRPQDRQFILSSKKLLLSDSGFYLCAWSVNAAGYEQYFGPGTRLTVT.

This clone came up a few times. The chain links TRBV6-5 to TRBJ1-2; 8 bases line up with TRBD1. Germline V gene lookup returns CDR1 MNHEY and CDR2 SVGAGI. The ends lost 5 bases at V and 8 bases at J; junction bases unmatched: 10. This CDR3 spans 14 amino acids. CDR3 in DNA: TGTGCCAGCAGTCGTCGACAGGGGTTAGGCGGCTACACCTTC. Translated: CASSRRQGLGGYTF.

The chain uses TRBV6-1 and TRBJ1-2, with 7 nucleotides matching TRBD1. From germline, CDR1 is MNHNS and CDR2 SASEGT. The CDR3 sequence is 15 residues long. After removal of 5 bases from V and 2 bases from J, the junction contained 8 bases not matched to a gene. The CDR3 loop reads CASSPRGQINYGYTF. CDR3 in DNA: TGTGCCAGCAGTCCAAGGGGACAGATCAACTATGGCTACACCTTC.

This clone was seen a handful of times. The genes are TRBV6-5 and TRBJ2-1; D is undetermined. Looked up from germline, CDR1 is MNHEY and CDR2 is SVGAGI. The CDR3 runs 13 residues. Trimming left V 2 bases short and J 8 bases short, with 10 bases between. The CDR3 nucleotides are TGTGCCAGCAGTTACCTCGGTGACGATGAGCAGTTCTTC. Its protein is CASSYLGDDEQFF.

The rearrangement joins TRBV2 to TRBJ2-1; D call uncertain. The germline V gene encodes CDR1 SNHLY and CDR2 FYNNEI. V was clipped by 2 bases and J by 6 bases, with 14 bases between them. The CDR3 length is 15 residues. In DNA form, the CDR3 reads TGTGCCAGCAGTGAACCTTTCAAGAGCTCCAATGAGCAGTTCTTC. Translation: CASSEPFKSSNEQFF.